Here is one TCR beta chain with its context. Germline CDR1 MNHEY, CDR2 SVGAGI. Deletions cut 2 bases from V and 7 bases from J, with 9 bases between. The CDR3 sequence is 14 residues long. This sample was taken from a study of blood T cell repertoires in COVID-19. Study-level background: Sites in the United States, Italy and Spain provided acute and convalescent COVID-19 samples.

Sequencing used immunoSEQ multiplex PCR; TCRdb keeps in-frame clones, though not all of them. Of just over 650,000 clones in the sample, 85% to 90% were seen once. V is TRBV6-5 and J is TRBJ1-6; no firm D call. This clonotype was obtained from a young woman with acute or convalescent COVID-19. Sequencing was performed on peripheral blood. The CDR3 nucleotides are TGTGCCAGCAGTTACGAGTCCAGGAATTCACCCCTCCACTTT. This encodes CASSYESRNSPLHF.